This T cell receptor beta chain originates from a study of T-cell reconstitution after alpha-beta-depleted transplantation in children. Study findings and constraints: Counts and diversity of T cells one year after transplant came mostly from newly produced T cells. After transplant, at about two months, alpha-beta T cells were reportedly derived from several hundred expanded graft clones. Surviving recipient T cells and intrathymic progenitors accounted for some patients' high TCRbeta diversity at day 60.

The TCRbeta library was prepared with unique molecular identifiers. TCRdb independently ran MiXCR on the PCR reads; one entry per CDR3 protein. The table records roughly 310,000 distinct CDR3 sequences, approximately 20% of them present only once. With respect to this clonotype: Its antigen is unknown.

The CDR3 totals 15 residues. V shed 6 bases, J shed 2 bases, and the junction held 8 bases outside the gene matches. The germline CDR1 and CDR2 sequences are DFQATT and SNEGSKA (reference sequence). The sequence derives from a male patient aged 5 to 17 who had a stem cell transplant for acute lymphoblastic leukemia, so the T cells may come from the graft donor. This chain uses TRBV20-1 with TRBJ2-7; TRBD1 agrees at 12 bases. The sample in question was PBMCs, mostly from graft donor cells, obtained 180 days after TCRalphabeta/CD19-depleted stem cell transplant. The CDR3 region is CSATSGDRGPYEQYF. CDR3 DNA sequence: TGCAGTGCCACCTCCGGGGACAGGGGGCCCTACGAGCAGTACTTC.